This T cell receptor (beta chain) was identified during a study of beta chain features in type 1 diabetes. Study results and caveats: In every one of the four CD4+ subsets, TCRB CDR3s were moderately but significantly shorter in Type 1 diabetes patients.

Concerning this clone: Its matching antigen is unknown.

Sorted populations were all over 95% pure. The germline CDR1 and CDR2 sequences are SGHRS and YFSETQ. V shed 4 bases and J shed 0 bases, with 11 bases lying between them. The CDR3 is made up of 15 amino acids. Reverse transcribing all isolated RNA meant expressed TCRB transcripts were sequenced. The method was immunoSEQ multiplex PCR; TCRdb's version includes in-frame clones alone and lacks a portion of them. Altogether some 370,000 clones are present, around a tenth being singletons, with the ten largest covering roughly 0.54%. This sequence originates from a young man with type 1 diabetes. The genes are TRBV5-1 and TRBJ2-1; possible D gene TRBD1, 5 bases. Sequenced material: central memory CD4+ T cells from blood. This CDR3 is CASSRQGYSYNEQFF. The CDR3 nucleotides read TGCGCCAGCAGCCGCCAGGGTTACTCCTACAATGAGCAGTTCTTC.